This TCR beta chain was obtained from a study of cytomegalovirus exposure and HLA in healthy donors. Background on the study: In a later analysis, the approximately 120 validation repertoires were reported to have used the same platform as the roughly 730 first-cohort repertoires.

Broader study findings: The authors listed around 150 TCR beta chains as cytomegalovirus-associated. Under in vitro conditions, three CMV-associated chains were confirmed as specific for CMV antigens. For cytomegalovirus status, the classifier reportedly gave diagnoses with high specificity and sensitivity.

Produced via immunoSEQ multiplex PCR; TCRdb's table is partial and in-frame only. The data contain about 360,000 clones, about nine tenths of them singletons. The germline CDR1 and CDR2 sequences are LNHDA and SQIVND (reference sequence). The CDR3 totals 14 residues. V was clipped by 7 bases and J by 2 bases; unmatched bases: 6. For this clone: The antigen is not known.

The chain couples TRBV19 to TRBJ1-2, with 8 bases aligning to TRBD1. The sequence was obtained from a young woman in good health and CMV-seronegative. Sequenced: PBMCs. The CDR3 loop reads CASTVRTGNYGYTF. The CDR3 region has the DNA TGTGCCAGTACCGTACGGACAGGGAACTATGGCTACACCTTC.